The rows below give T cell receptor beta chains drawn from one sample of a study of cytomegalovirus exposure and HLA in healthy donors. Only in-frame clones appear in the TCRdb table, and some are missing; sequencing was by immunoSEQ multiplex PCR. The table includes around 230,000 clones, around 80% detected once. Sequenced material: PBMCs. These receptors all stem from a man between 40 and 49 years old in good health and CMV-seropositive. Both conserved end residues are part of each CDR3. Fields, in order: V gene, clone size, J gene, D gene, CDR3 protein, CDR3 DNA. D genes are given only for firm matches. Not every row has a clone size; where given, it reads once, few, many or a size class.

v_gene: TRBV2; abundance: few; j_gene: TRBJ2-1; d_gene: TRBD1; CDR3aa: CASRDREAEQFF; CDR3nt: TGTGCCAGCAGGGACAGGGAAGCTGAGCAGTTCTTC
v_gene: TRBV30; abundance: -; j_gene: TRBJ1-2; d_gene: -; CDR3aa: CAWSGGYYGYTF; CDR3nt: TGTGCCTGGAGTGGAGGGTACTATGGCTACACCTTC
v_gene: TRBV5-1; abundance: -; j_gene: TRBJ2-2; d_gene: -; CDR3aa: CASSITANTGELFF; CDR3nt: TGCGCCAGCAGCATCACGGCGAACACCGGGGAGCTGTTTTTT
v_gene: TRBV11-3; abundance: -; j_gene: TRBJ2-1; d_gene: TRBD2; CDR3aa: CASSYGSGSHEQFF; CDR3nt: TGTGCCAGCAGCTATGGGAGCGGGAGCCATGAGCAGTTCTTC
v_gene: TRBV5-1; abundance: -; j_gene: TRBJ2-5; d_gene: TRBD2; CDR3aa: CASSSGLAGFQETQYF; CDR3nt: TGCGCCAGCAGCTCGGGACTAGCGGGATTCCAAGAGACCCAGTACTTC
v_gene: TRBV19; abundance: -; j_gene: TRBJ1-1; d_gene: TRBD1; CDR3aa: CASSSWDRANTEAFF; CDR3nt: TGTGCCAGTAGTTCCTGGGACAGGGCCAACACTGAAGCTTTCTTT
v_gene: TRBV11-2; abundance: -; j_gene: TRBJ2-1; d_gene: -; CDR3aa: CASSPNRVGGEQFF; CDR3nt: TGTGCCAGCAGCCCCAACCGGGTGGGTGGAGAGCAGTTCTTC
v_gene: TRBV6-5; abundance: -; j_gene: TRBJ1-1; d_gene: -; CDR3aa: CASSLNSLNTEAFF; CDR3nt: TGTGCCAGCAGCTTAAACTCTTTGAACACTGAAGCTTTCTTT
v_gene: TRBV6-6; abundance: -; j_gene: TRBJ1-2; d_gene: TRBD1; CDR3aa: CASSSHDRGTNYGYTF; CDR3nt: TGTGCCAGCAGTTCCCACGACAGGGGAACCAACTATGGCTACACCTTC
v_gene: TRBV27; abundance: -; j_gene: TRBJ2-1; d_gene: TRBD2; CDR3aa: CASSLPGLAGEVGEQFF; CDR3nt: TGTGCCAGCAGTTTGCCTGGACTAGCGGGAGAAGTAGGTGAGCAGTTCTTC
v_gene: TRBV5-1; abundance: -; j_gene: TRBJ1-4; d_gene: TRBD1; CDR3aa: CASSLAAGGVTNEKLFF; CDR3nt: TGCGCCAGCAGCTTGGCCGCAGGGGGCGTAACTAATGAAAAACTGTTTTTT
v_gene: TRBV9; abundance: -; j_gene: TRBJ1-4; d_gene: TRBD1; CDR3aa: CASSGQGTNEKLFF; CDR3nt: TGTGCCAGCAGCGGACAGGGGACTAATGAAAAACTGTTTTTT
v_gene: TRBV27; abundance: -; j_gene: TRBJ1-5; d_gene: TRBD1; CDR3aa: CASSSGQAKVNNQPQHF; CDR3nt: TGTGCCAGCAGTTCCGGACAGGCCAAGGTAAACAATCAGCCCCAGCATTTT
v_gene: TRBV30; abundance: -; j_gene: TRBJ2-3; d_gene: -; CDR3aa: CAWRGADTQYF; CDR3nt: TGTGCCTGGCGGGGTGCAGATACGCAGTATTTT
v_gene: TRBV5-4; abundance: -; j_gene: TRBJ2-1; d_gene: TRBD2; CDR3aa: CASSHPGGNEQFF; CDR3nt: TGTGCCAGCAGCCACCCGGGAGGCAATGAGCAGTTCTTC
v_gene: TRBV7-6; abundance: -; j_gene: TRBJ2-7; d_gene: TRBD2; CDR3aa: CASSFGLGLDEQYF; CDR3nt: TGTGCCAGCAGCTTTGGACTAGGTTTGGACGAGCAGTACTTC
v_gene: TRBV6-5; abundance: -; j_gene: TRBJ1-6; d_gene: TRBD1; CDR3aa: CASSPGQGNSPLHF; CDR3nt: TGTGCCAGCAGTCCGGGACAGGGTAATTCACCCCTCCACTTT
v_gene: TRBV6-5; abundance: -; j_gene: TRBJ2-7; d_gene: -; CDR3aa: CASRRGHEQYF; CDR3nt: TGTGCCAGCCGCAGGGGACACGAGCAGTACTTC
v_gene: TRBV7-8; abundance: -; j_gene: TRBJ2-1; d_gene: -; CDR3aa: CASILDSRNEQFF; CDR3nt: TGTGCCAGCATCCTAGACTCTAGAAATGAGCAGTTCTTC
v_gene: TRBV25-1; abundance: -; j_gene: TRBJ2-7; d_gene: TRBD1; CDR3aa: CASRATGPYEQYF; CDR3nt: TGTGCCAGCAGAGCGACAGGGCCCTACGAGCAGTACTTC
v_gene: TRBV19; abundance: -; j_gene: TRBJ1-5; d_gene: -; CDR3aa: CASTSSRRYSNQPQHF; CDR3nt: TGTGCCAGTACCTCCAGTCGGAGATATAGCAATCAGCCCCAGCATTTT
v_gene: TRBV11-3; abundance: -; j_gene: TRBJ1-2; d_gene: TRBD1; CDR3aa: CASSFRDRGGYTF; CDR3nt: TGTGCCAGCAGCTTCCGGGACAGGGGAGGCTACACCTTC
v_gene: TRBV7-6; abundance: -; j_gene: TRBJ2-1; d_gene: -; CDR3aa: CASSLTGTPSNEQFF; CDR3nt: TGTGCCAGCAGCTTAACCGGGACTCCGTCCAATGAGCAGTTCTTC
v_gene: TRBV30; abundance: -; j_gene: TRBJ1-2; d_gene: -; CDR3aa: CAWSIQINYGYTF; CDR3nt: TGTGCCTGGAGTATACAGATTAACTATGGCTACACCTTC
v_gene: TRBV18; abundance: -; j_gene: TRBJ1-1; d_gene: -; CDR3aa: CASSTQTAHTEAFF; CDR3nt: TGTGCCAGCTCAACTCAGACAGCCCACACTGAAGCTTTCTTT
v_gene: TRBV15; abundance: -; j_gene: TRBJ2-1; d_gene: TRBD2; CDR3aa: CATRPTSGSYEQFF; CDR3nt: TGTGCCACCAGGCCGACTAGCGGGAGCTATGAGCAGTTCTTC
v_gene: TRBV7-2; abundance: -; j_gene: TRBJ2-5; d_gene: TRBD1; CDR3aa: CASSPTRGTGTPKTQYF; CDR3nt: TGTGCCAGCAGCCCAACCCGCGGGACAGGGACCCCCAAGACCCAGTACTTC
v_gene: TRBV11-2; abundance: -; j_gene: TRBJ2-6; d_gene: -; CDR3aa: CASSLGPSGANVLTF; CDR3nt: TGTGCCAGCAGCCTGGGCCCCTCTGGGGCCAACGTCCTGACTTTC
v_gene: TRBV2; abundance: -; j_gene: TRBJ2-5; d_gene: -; CDR3aa: CASPDGETQYF; CDR3nt: TGTGCCAGTCCCGACGGGGAGACCCAGTACTTC
v_gene: TRBV5-1; abundance: -; j_gene: TRBJ2-2; d_gene: TRBD1; CDR3aa: CASSPRGQGSTGELFF; CDR3nt: TGCGCCAGCAGCCCGAGAGGACAGGGCTCCACCGGGGAGCTGTTTTTT
v_gene: TRBV28; abundance: -; j_gene: TRBJ2-3; d_gene: TRBD2; CDR3aa: CASSPGGAQKDTQYF; CDR3nt: TGTGCCAGCAGTCCGGGAGGGGCGCAGAAGGATACGCAGTATTTT
v_gene: TRBV6-5; abundance: -; j_gene: TRBJ1-2; d_gene: TRBD1; CDR3aa: CASSYSTGQGRGYTF; CDR3nt: TGTGCCAGCAGTTACTCGACCGGACAGGGCCGGGGCTACACCTTC
v_gene: TRBV11-3; abundance: -; j_gene: TRBJ1-5; d_gene: TRBD1; CDR3aa: CASATGANQPQHF; CDR3nt: TGTGCCAGCGCGACAGGGGCGAATCAGCCCCAGCATTTT
v_gene: TRBV27; abundance: -; j_gene: TRBJ1-1; d_gene: -; CDR3aa: CASSLSAGALNTEAFF; CDR3nt: TGTGCCAGCAGTTTATCGGCAGGGGCCCTGAACACTGAAGCTTTCTTT
v_gene: TRBV19; abundance: -; j_gene: TRBJ2-6; d_gene: -; CDR3aa: CARGQWSRANVLTF; CDR3nt: TGTGCCCGTGGACAGTGGTCTCGAGCCAACGTCCTGACTTTC
v_gene: TRBV6-1; abundance: -; j_gene: TRBJ2-7; d_gene: -; CDR3aa: CASSEAATSFIPYEQYF; CDR3nt: TGTGCCAGCAGTGAAGCCGCGACTAGTTTTATTCCGTACGAGCAGTACTTC
v_gene: TRBV7-9; abundance: -; j_gene: TRBJ1-4; d_gene: TRBD1; CDR3aa: CASSPRGQENEKLFF; CDR3nt: TGTGCCAGCAGCCCCCGAGGACAGGAGAATGAAAAACTGTTTTTT
v_gene: TRBV6-6; abundance: -; j_gene: TRBJ1-2; d_gene: TRBD1; CDR3aa: CASSYSDRSWGYTF; CDR3nt: TGTGCCAGCAGTTACTCGGACAGGTCGTGGGGCTACACCTTC
v_gene: TRBV27; abundance: -; j_gene: TRBJ2-3; d_gene: TRBD2; CDR3aa: CATRWSSGSTDTQYF; CDR3nt: TGTGCCACCCGCTGGTCTAGCGGGAGCACAGATACGCAGTATTTT
v_gene: TRBV14; abundance: few; j_gene: TRBJ2-6; d_gene: -; CDR3aa: CASSHYRTTGANVLTF; CDR3nt: TGTGCCAGCAGCCACTACAGGACGACTGGGGCCAACGTCCTGACTTTC
v_gene: TRBV4-1; abundance: -; j_gene: TRBJ1-5; d_gene: -; CDR3aa: CASSQVQRNNQPQHF; CDR3nt: TGCGCCAGCAGCCAAGTGCAGCGCAACAATCAGCCCCAGCATTTT
v_gene: TRBV28; abundance: -; j_gene: TRBJ1-2; d_gene: TRBD1; CDR3aa: CASSGPGQGASGYTF; CDR3nt: TGTGCCAGCAGTGGACCGGGACAGGGGGCGTCGGGCTACACCTTC
v_gene: TRBV9; abundance: -; j_gene: TRBJ2-3; d_gene: TRBD2; CDR3aa: CASSPRTSGEDTQYF; CDR3nt: TGTGCCAGCAGCCCCCGGACTAGCGGGGAAGATACGCAGTATTTT
v_gene: TRBV9; abundance: -; j_gene: TRBJ1-2; d_gene: TRBD1; CDR3aa: CASSPGQATYGYTF; CDR3nt: TGTGCCAGCAGCCCCGGACAGGCTACCTATGGCTACACCTTC
v_gene: TRBV5-1; abundance: once; j_gene: TRBJ2-7; d_gene: TRBD1; CDR3aa: CASRWTGGYEQYF; CDR3nt: TGCGCCAGCCGGTGGACAGGGGGCTACGAGCAGTACTTC
v_gene: TRBV9; abundance: -; j_gene: TRBJ2-6; d_gene: -; CDR3aa: CASSSRRQGPSGANVLTF; CDR3nt: TGTGCCAGCAGCTCGAGACGTCAGGGGCCCTCTGGGGCCAACGTCCTGACTTTC